This T cell receptor (beta chain) was found in a study of T cell changes during pregnancy in multiple sclerosis (dated by TCRdb to between 2018 and 2021). Background for the entire study: The study examined how the T cell repertoire changed over the course of pregnancy in women with multiple sclerosis.

The CDR3 sequence holds 14 residues, the cysteine and phenylalanine included. Only the CDR3 DNA is retained, 42 bases long and in frame from the first base. Cut back by 7 bases and 0 bases, the V and J ends lie 13 bases apart. CDR1 SQVTM and CDR2 ANQGSEA were looked up in the germline V gene. The library was prepared using the immunoSEQ multiplex PCR assay. TCRdb took over this immuneACCESS table, retaining in-frame rearrangements with V and J assigned. Such tables are incomplete; in checked studies, under half of the missing clones stem from an unresolved V gene, and the remainder is unexplained. The sample table shows just under 20,000 clones, and 89% are seen once. The top ten clonotypes cover about 7.5% of the sample. In the case of this clone: Its antigen is currently not known. No base quality values were provided; no much bigger clone lies one nucleotide off.

The rearranged chain carries TRBV29-1 and TRBJ2-1; possibly the D gene is TRBD2, per 6 matching bases. The receptor was derived from a female donor in good health, enrolled as a control in a pregnancy study. Sequenced here: CD8+ T cells from peripheral blood mononuclear cells, sampled in the second trimester of pregnancy. For the CDR3, the sequence is CSGDLAYSYNEQFF. The sequence in DNA is TGCAGCGGCGATCTAGCGTACTCCTACAATGAGCAGTTCTTC.